Listed here are 29 T cell receptor beta chains from one sample, sequenced in a study of radiation and T cells in renal cell carcinoma. The data were produced by immunoSEQ multiplex PCR, yet TCRdb's version contains in-frame clones alone and is incomplete. The sample gives about 150,000 clones, approximately 86% of which show up once; 17% is in the top ten. Time point in this sample: blood 4 weeks post-SBRT, at nephrectomy. Treatment defined: 15 Gy SBRT to primary tumor, nephrectomy 4 weeks later. The sequenced sample was blood, obtained from a patient whose treatment included radiotherapy and nephrectomy. The receptors were sampled from a woman aged 50 to 60 with renal cell carcinoma.

The chain uses TRBV5-4 and TRBJ2-5; no definite D call. The CDR3 length is 15 residues. V was cut by 3 bases and J by 7 bases, with 19 bases left in between. Germline V CDR1 and CDR2: SGHNT, YYREEE (reference sequence). The CDR3 nucleotides are TGTGCCAGCAGCTCCTCCCTCGGTGAAGGGTTGACCCAGTACTTC. It codes for CASSSSLGEGLTQYF.

Written as DNA, the CDR3 is TGTGCCAGCAGGCAAGCTAACTATGGCTACACCTTC. This translates into CASRQANYGYTF. The chain combines TRBV27 with TRBJ1-2; D is unresolved. The CDR3 runs 12 residues. V lost 6 bases to trimming and J lost 0 bases, with 5 bases between them. Germline V lookup: CDR1 MNHEY, CDR2 SMNVEV (reference sequence).

J is TRBJ2-5 and V is TRBV4-2, with 9 positions matching TRBD2. The V gene's germline CDR1 is LGHNA and CDR2 YNFKEQ. The CDR3 is made up of 15 amino acids. The J segment lost 5 bases and the V segment lost 3 bases, leaving 7 bases of the junction unmatched. The CDR3 sequence is CASSQGGLASETQYF. The DNA of the CDR3 is TGTGCCAGCAGCCAGGGAGGACTAGCGTCGGAGACCCAGTACTTC.

The rearrangement uses TRBV7-9 and TRBJ1-3; 7 nucleotides match TRBD1. Germline CDR1 and CDR2: SEHNR and FQNEAQ (reference sequence). This CDR3 spans 14 amino acids. V lost 6 bases to trimming and J lost 4 bases; unmatched junction nucleotides: 6. In DNA, the CDR3 is TGTGCCAGCAGAAATCAGGGGGTGGGAAACACCATATATTTT. Translated: CASRNQGVGNTIYF.

The CDR3 sequence: CASSGGGLADTQYF. The CDR3 nucleotides read TGCGCCAGCTCAGGGGGCGGGTTGGCAGATACGCAGTATTTT. V usage is TRBV10-1 and J usage is TRBJ2-3, with TRBD1 matching over 8 bases. The CDR3 runs 14 residues. The germline gives CDR1 WNHNN, CDR2 SYGVQD (reference sequence). With 8 bases clipped from V and 4 bases from J, the junction kept 8 bases outside the gene matches.

This chain connects TRBV5-1 to TRBJ2-5; D is possibly TRBD2 (5 bases). The CDR3 covers 14 residues. In germline, CDR1 is SGHRS, CDR2 YFSETQ. V shed 5 bases and J shed 1 base, with 12 bases lying between them. Here the CDR3 reads CASRRARGQETQYF. The CDR3, as DNA: TGCGCCAGCAGACGCGCTCGGGGCCAAGAGACCCAGTACTTC.

The chain links TRBV6-4 to TRBJ1-1, with 9 bases aligning to TRBD1. With V trimmed by 8 bases and J by 5 bases, 9 bases remained unmatched. The CDR3 is 14 residues long. Germline V gene data show CDR1 as MRHNA and CDR2 as SNTAGT. CDR3 amino acids: CASRDREEGTEAFF. CDR3 bases: TGTGCCAGCCGGGACAGGGAGGAAGGGACTGAAGCTTTCTTT.

The chain is built from TRBV19 and TRBJ1-4; D gene unclear. CDR1 LNHDA and CDR2 SQIVND come from the germline V gene (reference sequence). V dropped 7 bases and J dropped 3 bases, with 9 bases sitting between them. The CDR3 is 13 amino acids. The DNA for the CDR3 is TGTGCCAGTACAGAGGAGGCTAATGAAAAACTGTTTTTT. Its translation is CASTEEANEKLFF.

The chain employs TRBV27 and TRBJ2-7; D is perhaps TRBD1 or TRBD2 (7 bases each). Germline assignment: CDR1 MNHEY and CDR2 SMNVEV (reference sequence). The CDR3 sequence is 13 residues long. Trimming removed 7 bases at V and 3 bases at J, with 13 bases between. CDR3 sequence reads: CASKFRGGYEQYF. The CDR3 coding sequence is TGTGCCAGCAAGTTCAGGGGGGGCTACGAGCAGTACTTC.

The chain couples TRBV25-1 to TRBJ2-1; 12 nucleotides agree with TRBD2. With 2 bases clipped from V and 4 bases from J, the junction kept 6 bases outside the gene matches. The V gene's germline CDR1 is MGHDK and CDR2 SYGVNS. The CDR3 is 17 residues long. The CDR3 spells CASSEDGLAGLYNEQFF. In nucleotides, the CDR3 is TGTGCCAGCAGTGAAGACGGACTAGCGGGGCTTTACAATGAGCAGTTCTTC.

This clone was recorded only once. The rearrangement links TRBV2 to TRBJ2-5; D remains unclear. The CDR3 sequence is 11 residues long. V was shortened by 7 bases and J by 2 bases, with 5 bases between the two germline ends. Germline V lookup: CDR1 SNHLY, CDR2 FYNNEI. The CDR3 DNA is TGTGCCAGCACCAGACAAGAGACCCAGTACTTC. Its translation is CASTRQETQYF.

The gene calls are TRBV7-2 and TRBJ2-1; 8 bases are shared with TRBD2. Losses at the gene ends were 3 bases for V and 2 bases for J; bases not matched to a gene: 9. Per the germline V gene, CDR1 is SGHTA and CDR2 is FQGNSA. The CDR3 spans 17 residues. The CDR3 region has the DNA TGTGCCAGCAGCTTGCCCCCCAGACTAGCGACCTACAATGAGCAGTTCTTC. Amino acids: CASSLPPRLATYNEQFF.

This clone was detected only a few times. This chain joins TRBV7-2 and TRBJ2-7; 10 nucleotides agree with TRBD1. This CDR3 is 13 amino acids long. J lost 3 bases, V lost 5 bases, and 1 base had no gene match. Germline CDR1 and CDR2: SGHTA and FQGNSA. CDR3 DNA: TGTGCCAGCAGCCGGGACAGGGGCTACGAGCAGTACTTC. Translated, it gives CASSRDRGYEQYF.

The chain has TRBV14 and TRBJ1-4; 7 nucleotides align to TRBD1. With V trimmed by 0 bases and J by 2 bases, 12 bases remained unmatched. CDR1 SGHDN and CDR2 FVKESK come from the germline V gene. The CDR3 covers 19 residues. The CDR3: CASSQERYRGQATNEKLFF. CDR3 DNA: TGTGCCAGCAGCCAAGAGAGGTACAGGGGCCAAGCCACTAATGAAAAACTGTTTTTT.

V is TRBV6-6 and J is TRBJ2-5; 7 positions match TRBD2. Trimming removed 5 bases from V and 5 bases from J; junction bases left unmatched: 8. This CDR3 is 14 amino acids long. Germline-derived CDR1 and CDR2 are MNHNY and SVGAGI (reference sequence). The CDR3 here is CASSAGLGGETQYF. The CDR3 region has the DNA TGTGCCAGCAGTGCGGGGCTGGGGGGGGAGACCCAGTACTTC.

The rearrangement joins TRBV10-2 to TRBJ1-3; TRBD1 matches 9 bases. The CDR3 covers 15 residues. CDR1 and CDR2 from the germline V gene are WSHSY and SAAADI. The V gene end was trimmed by 6 bases and the J gene end by 4 bases; junction bases not matched to a gene: 7. CDR3 residues: CASSPSTGGGNTIYF. DNA of the CDR3: TGCGCCAGCAGCCCATCGACAGGGGGAGGAAACACCATATATTTT.

The chain joins TRBV28 to TRBJ2-7; D not resolved. Germline values: CDR1 MDHEN, CDR2 SYDVKM. This CDR3 has 13 residues. The V and J ends lost 6 bases and 1 base respectively, with 10 bases between them. The CDR3 coding sequence is TGTGCCAGCAGGGCACAAGGGTCCTACGAGCAGTACTTC. Protein: CASRAQGSYEQYF.

The J gene is TRBJ1-1, the V gene TRBV10-3, with 8 bases fitting TRBD1. From germline, CDR1 is ENHRY and CDR2 SYGVKD. V shed 7 bases and J 0 bases; nucleotides not matched to a gene: 4. This CDR3 spans 14 amino acids. The CDR3 loop is CAITRDRLNTEAFF. The CDR3 DNA is TGTGCCATCACCAGGGACAGGTTGAACACTGAAGCTTTCTTT.

The chain uses TRBV10-2 and TRBJ2-7; perhaps D is TRBD1 or TRBD2 (5 bases each). This CDR3 spans 14 amino acids. The germline V and J ends were trimmed by 5 bases and 0 bases, with 11 bases remaining between them. Germline CDR1 is WSHSY and CDR2 is SAAADI. This CDR3 is CASSPPGPSYEQYF. Written as DNA, the CDR3 is TGCGCCAGCAGTCCACCGGGACCCTCCTACGAGCAGTACTTC.

This rearrangement joins TRBV2 to TRBJ1-3; 7 nucleotides match TRBD1. Germline values: CDR1 SNHLY, CDR2 FYNNEI. The V and J ends lost 4 bases and 3 bases, in that order; junction bases with no gene match: 6. This CDR3 contains 15 residues. For the CDR3, the DNA is TGTGCCAGCAGTGCCGGGACAGATATTGGAAACACCATATATTTT. Encoded protein: CASSAGTDIGNTIYF.

The chain has TRBV19 and TRBJ1-5; no reliable D call. V gave up 1 base and J gave up 2 bases, with 15 bases separating them. Looked up from germline, CDR1 is LNHDA and CDR2 is SQIVND (reference sequence). The CDR3 consists of 17 residues. This CDR3 is CASSIGEGKIGNQPQHF. The CDR3 nucleotides are TGTGCCAGTAGTATAGGAGAAGGGAAGATCGGCAATCAGCCCCAGCATTTT.

In this sample, this clone turned up once. This sequence joins TRBV19 and TRBJ2-7; D not certain. The CDR3 contains 14 residues. Trimming cost V 7 bases and J 6 bases, with 19 bases left between them. Germline CDR1 LNHDA, CDR2 SQIVND (reference sequence). The CDR3 nucleotides are TGTGCCAGTACAGACCAGAGCTCAGTAGCCGAGCAGTACTTC. Amino acid sequence: CASTDQSSVAEQYF.

The chain recombines TRBV28 with TRBJ2-7; D gene uncertain. The germline CDR1 and CDR2 sequences are MDHEN and SYDVKM. The CDR3 extends over 11 amino acids. The V gene lost 3 bases and the J gene lost 5 bases, with 5 bases spanning the gap. CDR3 amino acids: CASSFKDEQYF. CDR3 bases: TGTGCCAGCAGTTTTAAAGACGAGCAGTACTTC.

This chain connects TRBV5-1 to TRBJ2-3, with a weak D call TRBD2 (5 bases). CDR1 and CDR2 (germline): SGHRS, YFSETQ. Trimming shortened V by 2 bases and J by 2 bases, and 12 bases separated the two germline ends. This CDR3 contains 15 residues. In DNA form, the CDR3 reads TGCGCCAGCAGCTTAGCGGTAATAGACACAGATACGCAGTATTTT. Translation gives CASSLAVIDTDTQYF.

The CDR3 bases are TGTGCCAGCAGTCGGACTAGCGGGGGGGCAGATACGCAGTATTTT. Its translation is CASSRTSGGADTQYF. This chain links TRBV2 with TRBJ2-3, with 15 bases identical to TRBD2. Germline V gene sequence: CDR1 SNHLY, CDR2 FYNNEI. V was pared by 5 bases and J by 4 bases, with 1 base of the junction left unmatched. The length of the CDR3 is 15 residues.

This clone has only a few counts. V usage is TRBV30 and J usage is TRBJ2-5; D is unresolved. The CDR3 is 12 amino acids. Trimming cost V 5 bases and J 5 bases, with 12 bases left between them. CDR1 GTSNPN and CDR2 SVGIG come from the germline V gene (reference sequence). The CDR3 DNA follows: TGTGCCTGGGCAAGGGATGTCGAGACCCAGTACTTC. Protein product: CAWARDVETQYF.

This clone was counted between two and nine times. J is TRBJ2-7 and V is TRBV7-2; D might be TRBD1 (6 bases). Germline V gives CDR1 SGHTA, CDR2 FQGNSA. V dropped 4 bases and J dropped 11 bases, with 15 bases sitting between them. This CDR3 has 12 residues. The CDR3 nucleotides are TGTGCCAGCAGCTCCGACAGGATCCTGAAGTACTTC. As protein: CASSSDRILKYF.

The V and J genes are TRBV14 and TRBJ2-7; D gene ambiguous. Germline lookup yields CDR1 SGHDN and CDR2 FVKESK. The CDR3 covers 14 residues. Trimming removed 0 bases from V and 0 bases from J, with 6 bases in between. CDR3 nucleotide sequence: TGTGCCAGCAGCCAAGATGGCAGCTCCTACGAGCAGTACTTC. Protein: CASSQDGSSYEQYF. The whole variable domain, filled in from reference TRBV14 and TRBJ2-7, reads EAGVTQFPSHSVIEKGQTVTLRCDPISGHDNLYWYRRVMGKEIKFLLHFVKESKQDESGMPNNRFLAERTGGTYSTLKVQPAELEDSGVYFCASSQDGSSYEQYFGPGTRLTVT.

The V call is TRBV10-3, the J call TRBJ1-1; D is unclear. In germline, CDR1 is ENHRY, CDR2 SYGVKD. V was clipped by 3 bases and J by 1 base, with 9 bases between them. The CDR3 contains 14 residues. CDR3 amino acids: CAISDPARNTEAFF. Here the CDR3 DNA reads TGTGCCATCAGTGACCCCGCACGGAACACTGAAGCTTTCTTT.